A single count supports the clone carrying this TCR beta chain. Per the original data handling: Nucleated cell number was recorded as an estimate derived from reference gene primer amplification. The method was immunoSEQ multiplex PCR; TCRdb's version includes in-frame clones alone and lacks a portion of them. V and J calls and clone size are copied from that table; D and trimming were computed from the DNA. Of under 60,000 clones detected, roughly 90% appear once; the ten largest clones hold 3.5% to 5%. This specimen comes from a study of blood T cell repertoires in COVID-19. Study summary: The origin of the acute and convalescent COVID-19 samples was the United States, Italy and Spain.

The ends lost 3 bases at V and 4 bases at J; junction bases unmatched: 9. The CDR3 contains 16 residues. From germline, CDR1 is MNHNS and CDR2 SASEGT. The V gene is TRBV6-1, the J gene TRBJ1-3, with 7 bases that match TRBD1. This TCR was recovered from a man over 45 with acute or convalescent COVID-19. Specimen: peripheral blood. CDR3 in amino acids: CASSDPRQGSGNTIYF. The CDR3 DNA reads TGTGCCAGCAGTGACCCTAGACAGGGTTCAGGAAACACCATATATTTT.